Listed here are 8 T cell receptor beta chains from one sample, sequenced in a study of somatic mutations in cytotoxic T cells in rheumatoid arthritis. Using immunoSEQ multiplex PCR, the repertoire was profiled, and TCRdb retains in-frame clones only, with some absent. The sample lists about 10,000 clones, under 80% occurring once. Sequenced input: CD8+ T cells sorted from blood. Receptors were obtained from a man aged 50-59 years in good health.

Relative to its sample, this clone is medium-sized. This rearrangement joins TRBV29-1 to TRBJ1-2; D gene uncertain. CDR1 is SQVTM, CDR2 ANQGSEA, per germline. V shed 8 bases and J shed 2 bases, with 24 bases lying between them. This CDR3 contains 16 residues. The CDR3 sequence: CSFYGLQEDTNYGYTF. DNA of the CDR3: TGCAGCTTCTACGGCCTTCAGGAAGATACCAACTATGGCTACACCTTC.

This clone occurred once. V usage is TRBV5-4 and J usage is TRBJ2-5; D is perhaps TRBD2 (6 bases). The CDR3 has 13 amino acids. Trimming removed 4 bases at V and 2 bases at J, with 9 bases between. Germline V lookup: CDR1 SGHNT, CDR2 YYREEE (reference sequence). CDR3 in DNA: TGTGCCAGCAGCCCGGGACTGCAAGAGACCCAGTACTTC. It specifies CASSPGLQETQYF.

V usage is TRBV9 and J usage is TRBJ2-7; 9 bases map to TRBD1. The junction had 4 bases not matched to a gene; V was cut back by 3 bases and J by 3 bases. The germline V gene has CDR1 SGDLS and CDR2 YYNGEE. The CDR3 has 14 residues. The CDR3 loop reads CASSGDREDYEQYF. In DNA, the CDR3 is TGTGCCAGCAGCGGGGACAGGGAGGACTACGAGCAGTACTTC.

The gene calls are TRBV6-5 and TRBJ2-3; D remains unclear. V was shortened by 4 bases and J by 6 bases, with 14 bases between the two germline ends. Looked up from germline, CDR1 is MNHEY and CDR2 is SVGAGI. The CDR3 consists of 14 residues. The CDR3 DNA follows: TGTGCCAGCAGTTTTAGCCCGATCGGGGATACGCAGTATTTT. This encodes CASSFSPIGDTQYF.

The chain carries TRBV6-5 and TRBJ2-1; D is perhaps TRBD1 (5 bases). The CDR3 covers 15 residues. Trimming stripped 6 bases from V and 8 bases from J, with 20 bases between. Per the germline V gene, CDR1 is MNHEY and CDR2 is SVGAGI. CDR3 sequence: CASRVWGDPSYEQFF. CDR3 DNA: TGTGCCAGCAGGGTTTGGGGCGACCCGAGCTATGAGCAGTTCTTC.

To note about this clone: One junction end does not reproduce the germline sequence, and a read error may be involved. This rearrangement joins TRBV15 to TRBJ2-1; tentative D call: TRBD1 (7 bases). CDR3 length equals 14 residues. In germline, CDR1 is LNHNV, CDR2 YYDKDF (reference sequence). CDR3 sequence reads: CATSREAGGNGQFF. The CDR3 nucleotides are TGTGCCACCAGCAGAGAGGCAGGGGGGAATGGGCAGTTCTTC. Full variable domain (outside the CDR3, taken from reference TRBV15 and TRBJ2-1): DAMVIQNPRYQVTQFGKPVTLSCSQTLNHNVMYWYQQKSSQAPKLLFHYYDKDFNNEADTPDNFQSRRPNTSFCFLDIRSPGLGDTAMYLCATSREAGGNGQFFGPGTRLTVL.

This clone was counted once. The chain has TRBV6-5 and TRBJ2-3; 8 bases are shared with TRBD2. Trimming took 6 bases from V and 5 from J; bases not matched to a gene: 10. The CDR3 has 15 amino acids. Germline V gene sequence: CDR1 MNHEY, CDR2 SVGAGI. CDR3 sequence reads: CASRPGLGSGDTQYF. The CDR3 region has the DNA TGTGCCAGCAGACCGGGACTAGGTTCCGGAGATACGCAGTATTTT.

This clone was observed once. V is TRBV11-2 and J is TRBJ2-5; D may be TRBD1 (5 bases). This CDR3 has 15 amino acids. CDR1 and CDR2 from the germline V gene are SGHAT and FQNNGV. Trimming removed 1 base at V and 4 bases at J, with 13 bases between. The DNA for the CDR3 is TGTGCCAGCAGCTTAGTGCGGAAGGGGATAGAGACCCAGTACTTC. Its translation: CASSLVRKGIETQYF.